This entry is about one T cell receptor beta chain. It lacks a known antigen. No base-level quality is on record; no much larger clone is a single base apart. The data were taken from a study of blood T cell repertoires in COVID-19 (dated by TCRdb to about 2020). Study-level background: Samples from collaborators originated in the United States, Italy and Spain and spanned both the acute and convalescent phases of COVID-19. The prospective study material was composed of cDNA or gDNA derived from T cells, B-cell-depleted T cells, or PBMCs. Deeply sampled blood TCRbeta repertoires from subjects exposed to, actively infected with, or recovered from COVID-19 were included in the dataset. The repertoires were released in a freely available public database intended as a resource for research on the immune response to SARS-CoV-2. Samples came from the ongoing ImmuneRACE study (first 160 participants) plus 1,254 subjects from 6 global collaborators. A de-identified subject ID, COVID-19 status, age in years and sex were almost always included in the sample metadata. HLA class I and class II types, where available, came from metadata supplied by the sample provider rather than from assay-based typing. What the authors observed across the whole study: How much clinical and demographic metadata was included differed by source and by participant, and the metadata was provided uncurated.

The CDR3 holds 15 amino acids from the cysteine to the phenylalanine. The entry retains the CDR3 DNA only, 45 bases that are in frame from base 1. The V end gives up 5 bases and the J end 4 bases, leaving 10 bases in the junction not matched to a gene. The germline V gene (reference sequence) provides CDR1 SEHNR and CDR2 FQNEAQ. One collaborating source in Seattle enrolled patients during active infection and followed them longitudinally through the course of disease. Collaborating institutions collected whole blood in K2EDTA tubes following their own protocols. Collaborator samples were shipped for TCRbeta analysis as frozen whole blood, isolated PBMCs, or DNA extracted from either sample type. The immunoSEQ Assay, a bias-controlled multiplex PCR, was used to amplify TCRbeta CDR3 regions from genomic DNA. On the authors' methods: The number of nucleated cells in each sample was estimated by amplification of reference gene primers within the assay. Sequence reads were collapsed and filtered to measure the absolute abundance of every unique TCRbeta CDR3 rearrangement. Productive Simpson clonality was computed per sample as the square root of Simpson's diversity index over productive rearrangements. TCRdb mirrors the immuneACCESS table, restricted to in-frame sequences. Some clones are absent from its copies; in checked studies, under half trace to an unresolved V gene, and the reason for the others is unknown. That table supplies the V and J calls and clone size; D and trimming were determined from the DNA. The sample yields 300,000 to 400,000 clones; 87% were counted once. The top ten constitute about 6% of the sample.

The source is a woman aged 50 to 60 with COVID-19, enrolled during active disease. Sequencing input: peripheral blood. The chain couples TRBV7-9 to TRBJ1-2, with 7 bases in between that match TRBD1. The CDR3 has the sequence CASSIDRAAGYGYTF. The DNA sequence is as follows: TGTGCCAGCAGCATAGACAGGGCGGCCGGCTATGGCTACACCTTC.